This TCR beta chain comes out of a study of T-cell memory formation after mild COVID-19. Study at large: The two donors had largely donor-specific TCR clusters. General study points: Shrinking CD4+ clones resided mostly in CM and EM, and CD8+ ones in EMRA. Several responding clones turned up in pre-infection memory, indicating that cross-reactive memory may have taken part.

MiXCR, applied by TCRdb to the 5' RACE reads, yields one record per CDR3 protein. Among under 250,000 distinct CDR3 sequences listed, 25% to 35% were seen once. In regard to this clonotype: Its antigen remains unknown.

The length of the CDR3 is 17 residues. Germline V gene sequence: CDR1 LNHDA, CDR2 SQIVND (reference sequence). With V trimmed by 4 bases and J by 4 bases, 13 bases remained unmatched. Sequencing was done on a sample of PBMCs or a T cell subset sorted from them (not recorded which). The receptor was derived from an adult woman who had mild COVID-19 (a few samples of this study predate the infection). Cell type and time point are not known. The gene calls are TRBV19 and TRBJ2-5; 9 bases map to TRBD2. DNA of the CDR3: TGTGCCAGTAGTACAGGGGGGACGCAACTAGCGGGAGAGACCCAGTACTTC. Protein sequence: CASSTGGTQLAGETQYF.